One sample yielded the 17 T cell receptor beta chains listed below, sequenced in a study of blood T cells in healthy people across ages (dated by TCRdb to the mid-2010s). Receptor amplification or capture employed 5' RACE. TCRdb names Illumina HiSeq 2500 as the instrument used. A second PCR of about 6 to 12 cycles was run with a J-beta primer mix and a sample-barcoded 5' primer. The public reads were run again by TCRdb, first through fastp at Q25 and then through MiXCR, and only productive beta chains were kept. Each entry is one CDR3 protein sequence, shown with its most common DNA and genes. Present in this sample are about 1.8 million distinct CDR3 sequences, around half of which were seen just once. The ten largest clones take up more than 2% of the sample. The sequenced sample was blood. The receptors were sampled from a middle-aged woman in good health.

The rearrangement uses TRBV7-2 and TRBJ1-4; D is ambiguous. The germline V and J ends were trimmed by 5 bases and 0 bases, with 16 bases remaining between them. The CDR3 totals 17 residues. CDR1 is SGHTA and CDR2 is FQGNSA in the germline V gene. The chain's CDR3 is CASSPRVGAATNEKLFF. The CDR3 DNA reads TGTGCCAGCAGCCCAAGAGTTGGAGCAGCAACTAATGAAAAACTGTTTTTT. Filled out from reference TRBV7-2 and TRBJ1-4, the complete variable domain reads GAGVSQSPSNKVTEKGKDVELRCDPISGHTALYWYRQSLGQGLEFLIYFQGNSAPDKSGLPSDRFSAERTGGSVSTLTIQRTQQEDSAVYLCASSPRVGAATNEKLFFGSGTQLSVL.

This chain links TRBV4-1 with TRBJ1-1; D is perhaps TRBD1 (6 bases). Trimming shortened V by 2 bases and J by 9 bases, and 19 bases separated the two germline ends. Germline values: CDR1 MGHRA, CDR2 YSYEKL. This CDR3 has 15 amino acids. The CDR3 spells CASSQLLESGAQAFF. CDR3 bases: TGCGCCAGCAGCCAACTCCTGGAATCGGGGGCTCAAGCTTTCTTT.

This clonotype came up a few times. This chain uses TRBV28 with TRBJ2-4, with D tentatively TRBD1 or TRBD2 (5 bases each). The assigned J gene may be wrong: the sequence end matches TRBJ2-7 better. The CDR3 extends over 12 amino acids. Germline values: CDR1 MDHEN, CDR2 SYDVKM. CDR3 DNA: TGTGCCAGCAGTATGAGGGGAGCCGAGCAGTACTTC. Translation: CASSMRGAEQYF.

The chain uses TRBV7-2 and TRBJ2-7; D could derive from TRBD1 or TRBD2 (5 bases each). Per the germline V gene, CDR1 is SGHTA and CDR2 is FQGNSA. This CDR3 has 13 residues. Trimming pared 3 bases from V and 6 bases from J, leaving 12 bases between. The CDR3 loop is CASSFKGSSEQYF. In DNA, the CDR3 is TGTGCCAGCAGCTTCAAGGGGAGCTCCGAGCAGTACTTC.

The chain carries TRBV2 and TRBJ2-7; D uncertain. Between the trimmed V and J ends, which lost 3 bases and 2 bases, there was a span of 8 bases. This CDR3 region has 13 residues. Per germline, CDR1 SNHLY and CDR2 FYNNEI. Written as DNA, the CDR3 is TGTGCCAGCAGTGATATTGGCACCTACGAGCAGTACTTC. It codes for CASSDIGTYEQYF.

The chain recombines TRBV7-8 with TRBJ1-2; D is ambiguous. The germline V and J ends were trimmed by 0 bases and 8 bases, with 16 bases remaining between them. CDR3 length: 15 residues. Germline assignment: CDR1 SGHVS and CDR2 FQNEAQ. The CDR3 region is CASSLAISGGRGYTF. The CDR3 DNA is TGTGCCAGCAGCTTAGCTATTTCGGGAGGCCGCGGCTACACCTTC. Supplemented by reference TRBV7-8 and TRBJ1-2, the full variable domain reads GAGVSQSPRYKVAKRGQDVALRCDPISGHVSLFWYQQALGQGPEFLTYFQNEAQLDKSGLPSDRFFAERPEGSVSTLKIQRTQQEDSAVYLCASSLAISGGRGYTFGSGTRLTVV.

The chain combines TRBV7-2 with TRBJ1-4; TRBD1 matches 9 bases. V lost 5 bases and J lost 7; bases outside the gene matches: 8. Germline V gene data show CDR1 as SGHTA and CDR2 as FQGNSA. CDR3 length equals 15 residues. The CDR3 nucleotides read TGTGCCAGCAGCCCCTGGACAGGGGCGGGTGAAAAACTGTTTTTT. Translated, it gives CASSPWTGAGEKLFF. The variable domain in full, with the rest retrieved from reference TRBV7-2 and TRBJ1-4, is GAGVSQSPSNKVTEKGKDVELRCDPISGHTALYWYRQSLGQGLEFLIYFQGNSAPDKSGLPSDRFSAERTGGSVSTLTIQRTQQEDSAVYLCASSPWTGAGEKLFFGSGTQLSVL.

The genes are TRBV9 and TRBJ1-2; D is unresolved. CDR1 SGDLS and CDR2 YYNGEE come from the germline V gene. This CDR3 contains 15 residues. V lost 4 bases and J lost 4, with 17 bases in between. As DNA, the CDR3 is TGTGCCAGCAGCTCGGGGTACCGGGATACCTATGGCTACACCTTC. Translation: CASSSGYRDTYGYTF.

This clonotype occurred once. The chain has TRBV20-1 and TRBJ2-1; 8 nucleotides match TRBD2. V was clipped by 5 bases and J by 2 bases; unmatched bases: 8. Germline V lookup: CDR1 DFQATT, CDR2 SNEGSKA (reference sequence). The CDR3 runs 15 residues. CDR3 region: CSAVWVAGPYNEQFF. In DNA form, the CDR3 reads TGCAGTGCTGTTTGGGTAGCGGGGCCCTACAATGAGCAGTTCTTC.

This CDR3 reads CASMGTGQGNNEQFF. The DNA of the CDR3 is TGTGCCAGCATGGGTACAGGACAGGGGAATAATGAGCAGTTCTTC. V and J are TRBV6-5 and TRBJ2-1; 9 bases are a match to TRBD1. V was clipped by 7 bases and J by 7 bases; unmatched bases: 11. Looked up from germline, CDR1 is MNHEY and CDR2 is SVGAGI. This CDR3 contains 15 residues.

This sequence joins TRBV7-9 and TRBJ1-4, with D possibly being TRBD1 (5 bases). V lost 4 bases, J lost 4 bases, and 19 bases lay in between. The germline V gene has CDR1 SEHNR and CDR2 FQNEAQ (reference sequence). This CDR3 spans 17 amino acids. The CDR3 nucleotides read TGTGCCAGCAGCTCGACCTACCGGATGGGACTTAATGAAAAACTGTTTTTT. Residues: CASSSTYRMGLNEKLFF.

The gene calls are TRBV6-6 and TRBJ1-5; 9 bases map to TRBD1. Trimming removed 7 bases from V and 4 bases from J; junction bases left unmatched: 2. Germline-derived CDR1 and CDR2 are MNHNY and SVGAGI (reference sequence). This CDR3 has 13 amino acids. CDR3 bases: TGTGCCAGCAAACAGGGGGCGAATCAGCCCCAGCATTTT. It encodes CASKQGANQPQHF.

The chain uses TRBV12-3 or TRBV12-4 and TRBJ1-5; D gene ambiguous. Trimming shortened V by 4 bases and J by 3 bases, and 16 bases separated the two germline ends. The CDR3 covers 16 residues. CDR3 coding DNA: TGTGCCAGCAGTTCTCGGACGGCCGTAATCAATCAGCCCCAGCATTTT. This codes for CASSSRTAVINQPQHF.

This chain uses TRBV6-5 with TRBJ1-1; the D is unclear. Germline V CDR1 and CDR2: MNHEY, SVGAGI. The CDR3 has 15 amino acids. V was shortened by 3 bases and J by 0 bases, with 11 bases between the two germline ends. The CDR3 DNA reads TGTGCCAGCAGTTATCAGTTACTCATGAACACTGAAGCTTTCTTT. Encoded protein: CASSYQLLMNTEAFF.

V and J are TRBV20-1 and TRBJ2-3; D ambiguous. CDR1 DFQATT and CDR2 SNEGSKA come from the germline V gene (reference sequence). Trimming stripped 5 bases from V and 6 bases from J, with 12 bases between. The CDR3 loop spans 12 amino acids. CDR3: CSARTVSDTQYF. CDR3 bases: TGCAGTGCTCGTACTGTGTCGGATACGCAGTATTTT.

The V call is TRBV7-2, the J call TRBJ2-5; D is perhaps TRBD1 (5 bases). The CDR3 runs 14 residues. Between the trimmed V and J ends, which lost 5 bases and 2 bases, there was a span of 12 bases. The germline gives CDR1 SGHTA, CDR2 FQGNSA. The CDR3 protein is CASSLETAQETQYF. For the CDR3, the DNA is TGTGCCAGCAGCCTAGAGACAGCGCAAGAGACCCAGTACTTC.

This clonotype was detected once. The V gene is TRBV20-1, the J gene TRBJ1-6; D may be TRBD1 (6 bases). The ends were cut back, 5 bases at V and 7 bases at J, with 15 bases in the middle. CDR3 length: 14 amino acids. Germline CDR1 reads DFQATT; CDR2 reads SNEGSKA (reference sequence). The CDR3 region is CSAERGQGNSPLHF. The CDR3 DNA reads TGCAGTGCTGAGAGAGGGCAGGGGAATTCACCCCTCCACTTT.